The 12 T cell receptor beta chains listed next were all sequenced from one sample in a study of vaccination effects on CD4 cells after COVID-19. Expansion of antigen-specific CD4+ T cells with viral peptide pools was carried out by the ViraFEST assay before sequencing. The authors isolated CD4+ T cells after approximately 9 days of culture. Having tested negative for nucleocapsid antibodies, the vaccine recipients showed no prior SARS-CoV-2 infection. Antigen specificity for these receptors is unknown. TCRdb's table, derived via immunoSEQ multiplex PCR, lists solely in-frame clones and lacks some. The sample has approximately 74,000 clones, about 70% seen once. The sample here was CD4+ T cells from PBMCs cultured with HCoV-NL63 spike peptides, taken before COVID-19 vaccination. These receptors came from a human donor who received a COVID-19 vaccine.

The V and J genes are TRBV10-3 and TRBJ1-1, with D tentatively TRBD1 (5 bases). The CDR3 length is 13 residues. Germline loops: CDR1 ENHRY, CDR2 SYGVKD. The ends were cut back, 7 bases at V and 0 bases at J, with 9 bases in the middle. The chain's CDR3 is CAIKSGLNTEAFF. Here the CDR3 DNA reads TGTGCCATCAAATCAGGGCTGAACACTGAAGCTTTCTTT.

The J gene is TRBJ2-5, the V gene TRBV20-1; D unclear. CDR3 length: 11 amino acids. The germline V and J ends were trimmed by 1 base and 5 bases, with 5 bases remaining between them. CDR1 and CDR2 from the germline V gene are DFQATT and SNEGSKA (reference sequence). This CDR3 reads CSARVVETQYF. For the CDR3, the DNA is TGCAGTGCTAGAGTGGTGGAGACCCAGTACTTC.

In nucleotides, the CDR3 is TGTGCCAGCAGGGGGACTAGCGGAAACATTCAGTACTTC. Translated, it gives CASRGTSGNIQYF. The rearrangement joins TRBV2 to TRBJ2-4; TRBD2 matches at 11 bases. V lost 6 bases, J lost 6 bases, and 1 base stayed unmatched. CDR1 and CDR2 from the germline V gene are SNHLY and FYNNEI. This CDR3 comprises 13 residues. Combining the CDR3 with reference TRBV2 and TRBJ2-4 gives the whole variable domain EPEVTQTPSHQVTQMGQEVILRCVPISNHLYFYWYRQILGQKVEFLVSFYNNEISEKSEIFDDQFSVERPDGSNFTLKIRSTKLEDSAMYFCASRGTSGNIQYFGAGTRLSVL.

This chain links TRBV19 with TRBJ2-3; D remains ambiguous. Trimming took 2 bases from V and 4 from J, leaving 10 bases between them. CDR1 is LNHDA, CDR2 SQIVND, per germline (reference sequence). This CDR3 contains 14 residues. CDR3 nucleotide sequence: TGTGCCAGTAGTATATCCGCTAGTTCAGATACGCAGTATTTT. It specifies CASSISASSDTQYF.

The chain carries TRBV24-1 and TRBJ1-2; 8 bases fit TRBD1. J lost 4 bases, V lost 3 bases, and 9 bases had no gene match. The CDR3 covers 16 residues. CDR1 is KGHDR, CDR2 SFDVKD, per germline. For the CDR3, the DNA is TGTGCCACCAGTGATACCAGACAGGGGTTAAGCTATGGCTACACCTTC. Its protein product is CATSDTRQGLSYGYTF.

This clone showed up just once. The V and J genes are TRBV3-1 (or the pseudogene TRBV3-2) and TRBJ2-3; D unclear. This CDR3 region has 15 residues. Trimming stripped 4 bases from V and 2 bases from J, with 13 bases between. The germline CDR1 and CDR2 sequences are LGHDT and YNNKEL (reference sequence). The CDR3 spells CASSPSATLTDTQYF. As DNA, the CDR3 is TGTGCCAGCAGCCCCAGCGCAACCCTCACAGATACGCAGTATTTT.

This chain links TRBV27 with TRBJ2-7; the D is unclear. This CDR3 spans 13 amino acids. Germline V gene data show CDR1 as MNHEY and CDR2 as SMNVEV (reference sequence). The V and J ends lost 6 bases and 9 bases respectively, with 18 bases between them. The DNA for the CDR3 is TGTGCCAGCAGGGGCCAGGAGCCTAGGTGGCAGTACGTC. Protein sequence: CASRGQEPRWQYV.

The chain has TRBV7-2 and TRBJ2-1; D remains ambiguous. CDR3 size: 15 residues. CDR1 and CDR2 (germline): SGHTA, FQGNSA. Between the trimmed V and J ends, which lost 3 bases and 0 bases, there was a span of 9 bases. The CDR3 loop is CASSFERASYNEQFF. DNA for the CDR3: TGTGCCAGCAGCTTTGAGCGAGCCTCCTACAATGAGCAGTTCTTC.

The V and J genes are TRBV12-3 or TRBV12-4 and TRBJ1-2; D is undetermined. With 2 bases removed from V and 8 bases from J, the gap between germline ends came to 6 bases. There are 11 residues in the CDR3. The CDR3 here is CASSLRGGYTF. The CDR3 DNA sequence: TGTGCCAGCAGTTTACGAGGCGGCTACACCTTC.

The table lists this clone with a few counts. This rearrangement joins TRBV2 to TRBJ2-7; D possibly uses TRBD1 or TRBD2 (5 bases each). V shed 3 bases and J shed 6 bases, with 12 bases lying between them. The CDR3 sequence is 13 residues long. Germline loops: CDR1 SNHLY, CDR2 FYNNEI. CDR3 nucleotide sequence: TGTGCCAGCAGTGAGAGTTGGGGGTCCGAGCAGTACGTC. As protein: CASSESWGSEQYV.

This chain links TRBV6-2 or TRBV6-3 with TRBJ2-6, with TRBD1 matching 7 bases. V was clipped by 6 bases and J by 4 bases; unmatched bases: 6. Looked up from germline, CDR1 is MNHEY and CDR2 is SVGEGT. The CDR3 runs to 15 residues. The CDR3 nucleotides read TGTGCCAGCAGCTATACAGGGGCAGGGGCCAACGTCCTGACTTTC. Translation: CASSYTGAGANVLTF.

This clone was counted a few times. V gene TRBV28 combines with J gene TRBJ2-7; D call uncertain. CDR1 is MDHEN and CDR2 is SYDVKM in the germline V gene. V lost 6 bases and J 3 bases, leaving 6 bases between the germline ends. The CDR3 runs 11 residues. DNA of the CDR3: TGTGCCAGCAGAAACAGCTACGAGCAGTACGTC. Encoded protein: CASRNSYEQYV.